The sequence of this TCR beta chain was determined in a study of blood T cell repertoires in COVID-19. Study at large: Acute-phase and convalescent COVID-19 samples originated in the United States, Italy and Spain.

Profiling relied on immunoSEQ multiplex PCR, and the TCRdb table lists in-frame clones only, not all of them. The repertoire holds tens of thousands of clones, around four fifths seen once, with over 10% in the top ten. Germline V gives CDR1 SNHLY, CDR2 FYNNEI. The length of the CDR3 is 17 residues. V was pared by 7 bases and J by 1 base, with 7 bases of the junction left unmatched. This chain uses TRBV2 with TRBJ2-6; the match to TRBD1 covers 10 bases. The specimen sequenced was peripheral blood. This sequence originates from a man of 80 years or more with acute or convalescent COVID-19. The CDR3 region has the DNA TGTGCCAGCACCCCGGGACAGGGGAATTCTGGGGCCAACGTCCTGACTTTC. Amino acids: CASTPGQGNSGANVLTF.